A single sample is the source of the 20 T cell receptor beta chains below, sequenced in a study of T-cell reconstitution after alpha-beta-depleted transplantation in children. The library targeted TCRbeta and was prepared with unique molecular identifiers. TCRdb reprocessed the PCR reads via MiXCR and lists one record per CDR3 protein. The sample yields roughly 670,000 distinct CDR3 sequences, around 13% seen once. The input for sequencing was PBMCs, taken before TCRalphabeta/CD19-depleted stem cell transplant. These receptors came from a girl aged 2 to 9 with congenital amegakaryocytic thrombocytopenia, due to receive a stem cell transplant.

This clonotype has a count of ten or more. The chain carries TRBV20-1 and TRBJ2-1, with 9 bases that match TRBD2. J was trimmed by 6 bases and V by 7 bases; bases with no gene match: 4. This CDR3 has 12 amino acids. Germline loops: CDR1 DFQATT, CDR2 SNEGSKA (reference sequence). CDR3 bases: TGCAGTGTCGGGACTAGCTCCAATGAGCAGTTCTTC. Translation: CSVGTSSNEQFF.

The V gene is TRBV7-9, the J gene TRBJ2-5; 8 bases map to TRBD1. Germline values: CDR1 SEHNR, CDR2 FQNEAQ (reference sequence). Trimming removed 7 bases from V and 2 bases from J; junction bases left unmatched: 6. The CDR3 extends over 14 amino acids. In nucleotides, the CDR3 is TGTGCCAGCAACCCGACAGGGGAACAAGAGACCCAGTACTTC. Translation: CASNPTGEQETQYF.

This clonotype was seen at least ten times. This chain connects TRBV11-1 to TRBJ2-3; D may be TRBD2 (6 bases). CDR1 and CDR2 (germline): SGHAT, FQDESV (reference sequence). The V gene lost 1 base and the J gene lost 1 base, with 9 bases spanning the gap. The CDR3 is made up of 15 amino acids. The CDR3 protein is CASSLGDFRTDTQYF. The CDR3 nucleotides are TGTGCCAGCAGCTTAGGGGACTTTCGCACAGATACGCAGTATTTT. The full variable domain, its missing parts supplied by reference TRBV11-1 and TRBJ2-3, is EAEVAQSPRYKITEKSQAVAFWCDPISGHATLYWYRQILGQGPELLVQFQDESVVDDSQLPKDRFSAERLKGVDSTLKIQPAELGDSAMYLCASSLGDFRTDTQYFGPGTRLTVL.

The chain has TRBV14 and TRBJ1-4, with 8 bases identical to TRBD1. The junction had 5 bases not matched to a gene; V was cut back by 2 bases and J by 6 bases. The CDR3 has 15 amino acids. In germline, CDR1 is SGHDN, CDR2 FVKESK. The CDR3 loop is CASSQQGARDEKLFF. CDR3 bases: TGTGCCAGCAGCCAACAGGGGGCCCGAGATGAAAAACTGTTTTTT.

This clonotype has ten or more counts. This chain connects TRBV12-3 or TRBV12-4 to TRBJ2-3; unclear D gene. Trimming cost V 5 bases and J 6 bases, with 15 bases left between them. The CDR3 spans 14 residues. CDR3 sequence (DNA): TGTGCCAGCAGTCCCTACCAGTCGGCCGATACGCAGTATTTT. It specifies CASSPYQSADTQYF.

In its sample, this clonotype was seen a few times. The chain combines TRBV5-1 with TRBJ2-2; 7 bases fit TRBD2. This CDR3 spans 18 amino acids. CDR1 and CDR2 from the germline V gene are SGHRS and YFSETQ. The V gene end was trimmed by 0 bases and the J gene end by 2 bases; junction bases not matched to a gene: 10. CDR3 loop: CASSLVWFQRENTGELFF. The CDR3 bases are TGCGCCAGCAGCTTGGTTTGGTTCCAGCGGGAAAACACCGGGGAGCTGTTTTTT.

The rearrangement joins TRBV10-3 to TRBJ2-1; perhaps TRBD1 as D (6 bases). Deletions cut 7 bases from V and 1 base from J, with 11 bases between. This CDR3 has 14 amino acids. The V gene's germline CDR1 is ENHRY and CDR2 SYGVKD. CDR3 amino acids: CAIKAGVSYNEQFF. As DNA, the CDR3 is TGTGCCATCAAAGCAGGGGTGTCCTACAATGAGCAGTTCTTC.

This clonotype was counted ten times or more. The chain links TRBV5-1 to TRBJ1-2, with TRBD1 matching over 9 bases. With 3 bases clipped from V and 4 bases from J, the junction kept 4 bases outside the gene matches. The CDR3 runs 14 residues. CDR1 and CDR2 from the germline V gene are SGHRS and YFSETQ. As DNA, the CDR3 is TGCGCCAGCAGCTCTACAGGGGGCGGCTATGGCTACACCTTC. Translating gives CASSSTGGGYGYTF. Drawing the rest from reference TRBV5-1 and TRBJ1-2, the complete variable domain is KAGVTQTPRYLIKTRGQQVTLSCSPISGHRSVSWYQQTPGQGLQFLFEYFSETQRNKGNFPGRFSGRQFSNSRSEMNVSTLELGDSALYLCASSSTGGGYGYTFGSGTRLTVV.

In this sample, this clonotype turned up many times. The V gene is TRBV12-3 or TRBV12-4, the J gene TRBJ1-1; a weak D match, TRBD1 (5 bases). Between the trimmed V and J ends, which lost 6 bases and 3 bases, there was a span of 17 bases. The CDR3 consists of 15 residues. The CDR3 coding sequence is TGTGCCAGCAGCCCACGGGACCGTAAGGACACTGAAGCTTTCTTT. Protein product: CASSPRDRKDTEAFF.

This clonotype was counted ten times or more. This chain uses TRBV5-8 with TRBJ2-7, with 7 nucleotides matching TRBD2. In germline, CDR1 is SGHTS, CDR2 YDEGEE. V was clipped by 2 bases and J by 0 bases; unmatched bases: 5. The CDR3 contains 15 residues. CDR3 protein: CASSFVGTNSYEQYF. As DNA, the CDR3 is TGTGCCAGCAGCTTCGTCGGGACTAACTCCTACGAGCAGTACTTC.

This clonotype was counted ten times or more. This sequence joins TRBV15 and TRBJ2-5; D not certain. V was shortened by 0 bases and J by 4 bases, with 0 bases between the two germline ends. CDR1 and CDR2 from the germline V gene are LNHNV and YYDKDF (reference sequence). The CDR3 spans 11 residues. CDR3 sequence reads: CATSREETQYF. The CDR3 nucleotides read TGTGCCACCAGCAGAGAAGAGACCCAGTACTTC.

This chain connects TRBV4-2 to TRBJ1-4; TRBD1 aligns across 8 bases. The germline gives CDR1 LGHNA, CDR2 YNFKEQ. V shed 4 bases, J shed 8 bases, and the junction held 18 bases outside the gene matches. CDR3 size: 18 residues. CDR3 DNA sequence: TGTGCCAGCAGCCCAAAGATGGGACAGGTTTATTACGGCGAAAAACTGTTTTTT. Amino acid sequence: CASSPKMGQVYYGEKLFF.

This clonotype was seen a handful of times. The gene calls are TRBV20-1 and TRBJ2-7, with D perhaps TRBD2 (5 bases). Trimming took 6 bases from V and 6 from J, leaving 12 bases between them. There are 11 residues in the CDR3. Germline loops: CDR1 DFQATT, CDR2 SNEGSKA (reference sequence). Written as DNA, the CDR3 is TGCAGTGCCGACTATAATACCGAGCAGTACTTC. This encodes CSADYNTEQYF.

Regarding this clonotype: The CDR3 does not end in the conserved phenylalanine or tryptophan, so this is likely a read error. In DNA, the CDR3 is TGCGCCAGCAGCGAAGCCCCCGAGAGGTCCGGGGAGCTGTTTTAT. Amino acids: CASSEAPERSGELFY. This chain joins TRBV5-1 and TRBJ2-2; no reliable D call. Trimming pared 4 bases from V and 6 bases from J, leaving 16 bases between. The CDR3 sequence is 15 residues long. Germline V lookup: CDR1 SGHRS, CDR2 YFSETQ.

This clonotype was picked up a small number of times. The chain couples TRBV19 to TRBJ2-6; the match to TRBD1 covers 9 bases. J lost 2 bases, V lost 4 bases, and 6 bases had no gene match. Germline loops: CDR1 LNHDA, CDR2 SQIVND (reference sequence). The CDR3 spans 17 residues. CDR3 DNA: TGTGCCAGTAGTAGTCGACAGGGGGAAACTGGGGCCAACGTCCTGACTTTC. Its protein is CASSSRQGETGANVLTF.

The gene calls are TRBV6-2 or TRBV6-3 and TRBJ2-1; D ambiguous. This CDR3 has 15 residues. Germline V gene lookup returns CDR1 MNHEY and CDR2 SVGEGT. V dropped 5 bases and J dropped 3 bases, with 14 bases sitting between them. The CDR3 bases are TGTGCCAGCAGTACCTTATTCCATAACTACAATGAGCAGTTCTTC. Its protein product is CASSTLFHNYNEQFF.

On this clonotype itself: A much larger clonotype is one base distant, so this may be a read error. The chain is built from TRBV5-1 and TRBJ2-3; 12 bases map to TRBD2. The CDR3 runs to 15 residues. Germline V gives CDR1 SGHRS, CDR2 YFSETQ. This CDR3 is CASSAGLAGLDTPYF. The CDR3 DNA is TGCGCCAGCAGCGCCGGACTAGCGGGGTTGGATACGCCGTATTTT. The full variable domain, in which reference TRBV5-1 and TRBJ2-3 provide the parts outside the CDR3, is KAGVTQTPRYLIKTRGQQVTLSCSPISGHRSVSWYQQTPGQGLQFLFEYFSETQRNKGNFPGRFSGRQFSNSRSEMNVSTLELGDSALYLCASSAGLAGLDTPYFGPGTRLTVL.

A few counts support this clonotype. The chain employs TRBV7-7 and TRBJ2-1, with 12 nucleotides matching TRBD2. The junction had 19 bases not matched to a gene; V was cut back by 3 bases and J by 4 bases. Germline V gives CDR1 SSHAT, CDR2 FNYEAQ (reference sequence). The CDR3 runs 21 residues. This CDR3 reads CASSLGRTTTSGSTTYNEQFF. The CDR3 nucleotides read TGTGCCAGCAGCTTGGGACGGACGACGACTAGCGGGAGTACAACTTACAATGAGCAGTTCTTC.

Only a few counts were recorded for this clonotype. The chain recombines TRBV12-3 or TRBV12-4 with TRBJ2-2; D remains unclear. The CDR3 loop spans 13 amino acids. Trimming pared 5 bases from V and 1 base from J, leaving 5 bases between. The CDR3 protein is CASSGENTGELFF. The CDR3 DNA sequence: TGTGCCAGCAGTGGGGAGAACACCGGGGAGCTGTTTTTT.

Comment on this clonotype: Germline is not matched at one junction end, which may reflect a read error. The genes are TRBV5-1 and TRBJ2-7; perhaps TRBD1 as D (6 bases). Germline V gives CDR1 SGHRS, CDR2 YFSETQ. This CDR3 has 18 residues. The CDR3 protein is CASSPGMAGETSAYEQHF. The DNA of the CDR3 is TGCGCCAGCAGCCCAGGGATGGCAGGGGAAACCTCGGCCTACGAGCAGCACTTC.